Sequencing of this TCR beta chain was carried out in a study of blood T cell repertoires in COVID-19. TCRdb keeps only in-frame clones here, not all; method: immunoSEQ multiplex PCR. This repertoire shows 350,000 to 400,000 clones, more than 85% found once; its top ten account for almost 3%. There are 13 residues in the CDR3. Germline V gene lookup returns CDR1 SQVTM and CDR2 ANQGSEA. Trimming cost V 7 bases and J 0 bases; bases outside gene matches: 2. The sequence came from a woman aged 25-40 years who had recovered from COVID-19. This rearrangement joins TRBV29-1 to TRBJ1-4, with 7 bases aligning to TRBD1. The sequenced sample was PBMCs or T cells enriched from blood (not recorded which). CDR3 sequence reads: CSGQGATNEKLFF. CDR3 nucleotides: TGCAGCGGACAGGGTGCAACTAATGAAAAACTGTTTTTT.